Included here is one T cell receptor (beta chain) sequence, with context. The antigen is not known. This specimen comes from a study of vaccination and CD4 T cells after COVID-19. The treatment here: roughly ten-day PBMC culture with coronavirus spike peptide pools or control peptides (ViraFEST assay). The V gene's germline CDR1 is MNHNS and CDR2 SASEGT. Trimming shortened V by 7 bases and J by 1 base, and 16 bases separated the two germline ends. The length of the CDR3 is 15 residues. Sequencing of the DNA from cultured CD4+ T cells was carried out with the Oncomine TCR Beta short-read assay. TCRdb recomputed calls from the PCR reads with MiXCR, one row per CDR3 protein. The sample shows some 13,000 distinct CDR3 sequences, more than 70% of them seen only once.

The source is a human donor who had recovered from COVID-19. The specimen sequenced was CD4+ T cells from blood, cultured in vitro. The chain combines TRBV6-1 with TRBJ2-5, with D perhaps matching TRBD1 or TRBD2 (5 bases each). CDR3 sequence reads: CASTRRGGPQETQYF. For the CDR3, the DNA is TGTGCCAGCACCCGCCGGGGCGGGCCCCAAGAGACCCAGTACTTC.